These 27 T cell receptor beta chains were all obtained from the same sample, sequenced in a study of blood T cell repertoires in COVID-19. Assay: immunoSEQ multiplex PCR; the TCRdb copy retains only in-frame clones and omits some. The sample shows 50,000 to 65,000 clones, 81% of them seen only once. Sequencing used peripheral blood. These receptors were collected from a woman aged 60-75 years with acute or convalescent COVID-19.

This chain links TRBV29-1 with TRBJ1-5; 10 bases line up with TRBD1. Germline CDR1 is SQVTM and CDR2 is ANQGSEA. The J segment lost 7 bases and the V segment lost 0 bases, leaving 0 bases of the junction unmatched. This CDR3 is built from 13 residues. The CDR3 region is CSVEEGQGQPQHF. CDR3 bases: TGCAGCGTTGAAGAGGGACAGGGGCAGCCCCAGCATTTT.

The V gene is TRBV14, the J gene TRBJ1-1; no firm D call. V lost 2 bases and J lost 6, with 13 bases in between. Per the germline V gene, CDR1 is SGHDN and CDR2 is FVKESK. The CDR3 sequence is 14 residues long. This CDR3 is CASSQPGFGAEAFF. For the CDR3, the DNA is TGTGCCAGCAGCCAACCCGGGTTCGGGGCTGAAGCTTTCTTT.

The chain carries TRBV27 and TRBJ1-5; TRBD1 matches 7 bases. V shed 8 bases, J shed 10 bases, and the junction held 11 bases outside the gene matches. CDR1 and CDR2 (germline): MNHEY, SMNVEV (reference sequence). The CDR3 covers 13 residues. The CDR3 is CASGDRASSPQHF. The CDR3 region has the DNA TGTGCCAGCGGTGACAGGGCAAGCAGCCCCCAGCATTTT.

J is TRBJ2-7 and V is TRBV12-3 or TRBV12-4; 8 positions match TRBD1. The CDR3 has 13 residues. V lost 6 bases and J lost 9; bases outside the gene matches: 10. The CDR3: CASSPDRVVGQYF. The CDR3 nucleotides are TGTGCCAGCAGCCCGGACAGGGTGGTCGGGCAGTACTTC.

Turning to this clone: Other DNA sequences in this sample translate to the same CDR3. CDR3 protein: CASSMTGNQPQHF. CDR3 coding DNA: TGTGCCAGTAGTATGACAGGTAATCAGCCCCAGCATTTT. The V gene is TRBV19, the J gene TRBJ1-5, with D maybe TRBD1 (6 bases). Germline V gene sequence: CDR1 LNHDA, CDR2 SQIVND (reference sequence). V lost 3 bases to trimming and J lost 4 bases, with 7 bases between them. This CDR3 has 13 residues. The entire variable domain, with the rest obtained from reference TRBV19 and TRBJ1-5, is as follows: DGGITQSPKYLFRKEGQNVTLSCEQNLNHDAMYWYRQDPGQGLRLIYYSQIVNDFQKGDIAEGYSVSREKKESFPLTVTSAQKNPTAFYLCASSMTGNQPQHFGDGTRLSIL.

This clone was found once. The CDR3 region has the DNA TGTGCCAGCAGCTTAACAGGACTAGCGCGTAATGAGCAGTTCTTC. Protein product: CASSLTGLARNEQFF. This chain joins TRBV7-2 and TRBJ2-1, with 9 bases lining up with TRBD2. Germline lookup yields CDR1 SGHTA and CDR2 FQGNSA. The junction had 6 bases not matched to a gene; V was cut back by 2 bases and J by 7 bases. The CDR3 extends over 15 amino acids.

CDR3 sequence reads: CAWSVQGGKKLFF. The CDR3 DNA follows: TGTGCCTGGAGTGTACAGGGAGGGAAAAAACTGTTTTTT. This chain uses TRBV30 with TRBJ1-4, with D possibly matching TRBD1 (6 bases). CDR3 length: 13 residues. V was cut by 0 bases and J by 9 bases, with 11 bases left in between. The germline gives CDR1 GTSNPN, CDR2 SVGIG (reference sequence).

CDR3 in amino acids: CASSQVGTGVRSEQFF. CDR3 DNA sequence: TGTGCCAGCAGCCAAGTAGGTACAGGGGTTAGGAGTGAGCAGTTCTTC. The chain links TRBV14 to TRBJ2-1; 7 bases are a match to TRBD1. V lost 1 base to trimming and J lost 9 bases; unmatched junction nucleotides: 12. This CDR3 comprises 16 residues. Germline-derived CDR1 and CDR2 are SGHDN and FVKESK.

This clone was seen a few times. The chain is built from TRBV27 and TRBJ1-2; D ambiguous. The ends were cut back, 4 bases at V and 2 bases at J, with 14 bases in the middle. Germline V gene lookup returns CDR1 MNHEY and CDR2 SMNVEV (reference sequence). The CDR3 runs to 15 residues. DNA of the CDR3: TGTGCCAGCAGTTCACGGTCGGGAGGGAACTATGGCTACACCTTC. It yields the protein CASSSRSGGNYGYTF.

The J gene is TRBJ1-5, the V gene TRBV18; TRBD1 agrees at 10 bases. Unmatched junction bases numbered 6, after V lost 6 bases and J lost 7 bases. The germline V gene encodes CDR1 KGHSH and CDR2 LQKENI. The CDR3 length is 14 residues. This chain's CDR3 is CASSRDRGAQPQHF. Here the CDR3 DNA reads TGTGCCAGCTCCAGGGACAGGGGTGCGCAGCCCCAGCATTTT.

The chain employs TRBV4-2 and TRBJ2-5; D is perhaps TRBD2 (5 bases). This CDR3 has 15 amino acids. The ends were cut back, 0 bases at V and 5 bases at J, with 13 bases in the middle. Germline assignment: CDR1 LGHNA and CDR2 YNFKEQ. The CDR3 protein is CASSQEGSRHETQYF. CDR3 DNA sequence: TGTGCCAGCAGCCAAGAGGGGAGTAGGCACGAGACCCAGTACTTC.

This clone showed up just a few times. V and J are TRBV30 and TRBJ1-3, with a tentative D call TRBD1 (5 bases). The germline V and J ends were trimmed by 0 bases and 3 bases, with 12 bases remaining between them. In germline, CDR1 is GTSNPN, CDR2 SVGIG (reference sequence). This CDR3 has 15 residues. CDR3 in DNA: TGTGCCTGGAGTGTACCTTCCGGGGGTGGAAACACCATATATTTT. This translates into CAWSVPSGGGNTIYF.

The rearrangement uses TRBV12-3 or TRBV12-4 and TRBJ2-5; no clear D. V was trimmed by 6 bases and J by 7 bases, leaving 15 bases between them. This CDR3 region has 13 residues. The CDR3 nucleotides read TGTGCCAGCAGCGGCGAAGGCGCAGGGACCCAGTACTTC. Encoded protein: CASSGEGAGTQYF.

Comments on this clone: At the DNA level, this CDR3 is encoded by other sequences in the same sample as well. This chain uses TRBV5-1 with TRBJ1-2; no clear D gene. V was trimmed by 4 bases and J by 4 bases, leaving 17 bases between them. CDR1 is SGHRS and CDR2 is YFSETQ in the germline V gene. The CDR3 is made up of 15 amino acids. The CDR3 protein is CASSPETPTGYGYTF. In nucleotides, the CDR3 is TGCGCCAGCAGCCCTGAGACCCCAACGGGCTATGGCTACACCTTC.

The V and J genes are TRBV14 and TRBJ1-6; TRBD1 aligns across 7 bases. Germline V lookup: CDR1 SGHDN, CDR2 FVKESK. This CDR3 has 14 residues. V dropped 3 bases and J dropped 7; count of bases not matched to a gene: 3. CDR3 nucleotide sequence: TGTGCCAGCAGCCAGGGACAGCTGAATTCACCCCTCCACTTT. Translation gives CASSQGQLNSPLHF.

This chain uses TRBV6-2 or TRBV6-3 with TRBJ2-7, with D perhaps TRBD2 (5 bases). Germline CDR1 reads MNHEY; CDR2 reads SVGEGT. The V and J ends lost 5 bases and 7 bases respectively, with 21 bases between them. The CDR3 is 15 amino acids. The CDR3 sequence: CASSPPPGRTGEQYF. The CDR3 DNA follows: TGTGCCAGCAGTCCCCCCCCGGGCAGAACGGGAGAGCAGTACTTC.

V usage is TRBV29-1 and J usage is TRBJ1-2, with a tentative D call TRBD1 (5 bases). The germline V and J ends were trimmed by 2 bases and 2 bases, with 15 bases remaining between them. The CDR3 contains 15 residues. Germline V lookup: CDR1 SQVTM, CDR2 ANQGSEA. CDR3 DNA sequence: TGCAGCGTTGAAAGTCGGACAAGGACCAACTATGGCTACACCTTC. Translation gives CSVESRTRTNYGYTF. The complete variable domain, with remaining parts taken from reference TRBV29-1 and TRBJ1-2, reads SAVISQKPSRDICQRGTSLTIQCQVDSQVTMMFWYRQQPGQSLTLIATANQGSEATYESGFVIDKFPISRPNLTFSTLTVSNMSPEDSSIYLCSVESRTRTNYGYTFGSGTRLTVV.

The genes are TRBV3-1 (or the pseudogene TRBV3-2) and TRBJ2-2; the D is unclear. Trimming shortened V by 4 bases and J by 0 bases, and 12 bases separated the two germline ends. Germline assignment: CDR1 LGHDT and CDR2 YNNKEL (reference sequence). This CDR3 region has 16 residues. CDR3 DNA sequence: TGTGCCAGCAGCCCGCCGCGGCCCCCGAACACCGGGGAGCTGTTTTTT. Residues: CASSPPRPPNTGELFF.

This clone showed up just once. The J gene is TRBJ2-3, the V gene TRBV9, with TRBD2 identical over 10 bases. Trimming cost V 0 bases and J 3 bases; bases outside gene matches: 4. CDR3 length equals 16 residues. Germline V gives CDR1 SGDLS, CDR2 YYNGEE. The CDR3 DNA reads TGTGCCAGCAGCGTAGGTTTAGCGGGAGGTACAGATACGCAGTATTTT. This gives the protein CASSVGLAGGTDTQYF.

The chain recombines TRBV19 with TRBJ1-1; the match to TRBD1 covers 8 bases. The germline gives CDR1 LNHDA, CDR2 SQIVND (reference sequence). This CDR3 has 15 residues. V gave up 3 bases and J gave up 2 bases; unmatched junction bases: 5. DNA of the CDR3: TGTGCCAGTAGTATCCGTCAGGGGGCTAACACTGAAGCTTTCTTT. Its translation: CASSIRQGANTEAFF. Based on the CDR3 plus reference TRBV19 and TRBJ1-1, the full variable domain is DGGITQSPKYLFRKEGQNVTLSCEQNLNHDAMYWYRQDPGQGLRLIYYSQIVNDFQKGDIAEGYSVSREKKESFPLTVTSAQKNPTAFYLCASSIRQGANTEAFFGQGTRLTVV.

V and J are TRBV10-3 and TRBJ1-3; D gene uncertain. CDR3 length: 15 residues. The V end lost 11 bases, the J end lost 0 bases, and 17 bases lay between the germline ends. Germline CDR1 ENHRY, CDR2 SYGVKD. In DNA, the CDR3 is TGTGCCTCCGGCGGGTCGATAGTCTCTGGAAACACCATATATTTT. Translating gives CASGGSIVSGNTIYF.

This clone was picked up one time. The CDR3 DNA follows: TGTGCCAGCAGCTTGGCAAGCGGGGTCAGGACGCAGTATTTT. Translating gives CASSLASGVRTQYF. This rearrangement joins TRBV5-4 to TRBJ2-3, with TRBD2 identical over 7 bases. Trimming removed 0 bases from V and 9 bases from J; junction bases left unmatched: 7. The CDR3 totals 14 residues. CDR1 is SGHNT, CDR2 YYREEE, per germline (reference sequence).

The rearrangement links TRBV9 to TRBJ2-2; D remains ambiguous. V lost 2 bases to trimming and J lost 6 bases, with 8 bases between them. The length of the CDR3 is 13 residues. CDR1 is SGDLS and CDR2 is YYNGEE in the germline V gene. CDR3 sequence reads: CASSVRFSGELFF. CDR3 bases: TGTGCCAGCAGCGTCCGTTTTTCCGGGGAGCTGTTTTTT. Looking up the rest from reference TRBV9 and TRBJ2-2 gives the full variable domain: DSGVTQTPKHLITATGQRVTLRCSPRSGDLSVYWYQQSLDQGLQFLIQYYNGEERAKGNILERFSAQQFPDLHSELNLSSLELGDSALYFCASSVRFSGELFFGEGSRLTVL.

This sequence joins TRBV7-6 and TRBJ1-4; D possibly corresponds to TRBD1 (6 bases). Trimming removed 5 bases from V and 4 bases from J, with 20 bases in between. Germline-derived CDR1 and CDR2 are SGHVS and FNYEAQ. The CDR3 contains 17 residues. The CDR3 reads CASSPQRGGTSNEKLFF. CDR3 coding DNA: TGTGCCAGCAGCCCCCAGAGGGGGGGCACGAGTAATGAAAAACTGTTTTTT.

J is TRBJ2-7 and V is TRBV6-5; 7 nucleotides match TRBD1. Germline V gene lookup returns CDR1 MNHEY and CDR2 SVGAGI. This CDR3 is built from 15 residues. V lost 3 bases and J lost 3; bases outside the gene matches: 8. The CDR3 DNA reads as TGTGCCAGCAGTTATTCCGGACAGGAATTCTACGAGCAGTACTTC. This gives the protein CASSYSGQEFYEQYF.

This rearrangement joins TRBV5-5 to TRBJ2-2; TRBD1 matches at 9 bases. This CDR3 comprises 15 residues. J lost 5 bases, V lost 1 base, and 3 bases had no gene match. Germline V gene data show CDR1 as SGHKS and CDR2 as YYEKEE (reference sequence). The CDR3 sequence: CASSLRTGDTGELFF. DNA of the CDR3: TGTGCCAGCAGCTTGAGGACAGGGGATACCGGGGAGCTGTTTTTT.

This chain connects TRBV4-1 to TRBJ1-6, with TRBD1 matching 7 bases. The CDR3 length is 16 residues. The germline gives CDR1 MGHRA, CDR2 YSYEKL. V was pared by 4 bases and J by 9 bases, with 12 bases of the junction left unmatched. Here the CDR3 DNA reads TGCGCCAGCAGCCGATCAGACAGGGCGCAATTTTCACCCCTCCACTTT. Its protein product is CASSRSDRAQFSPLHF.